What follows describes a single T cell receptor beta chain. Antigen specificity is unknown. PCR amplification relied on 60 Vbeta primers (plus 13 Jbeta primers). Original data processing: Unique TCR beta chains numbered about 79 million in a later analysis, with roughly 10 million shared. Generated by immunoSEQ multiplex PCR, the TCRdb table keeps only in-frame clones and is missing some. V and J calls and clone size are as listed in that table; D and trimming were resolved from the DNA. The table includes approximately 170,000 clones, 75% to 90% detected once. The sample comes from a study of cytomegalovirus exposure and HLA in healthy donors. CDR1 is SGHTA and CDR2 is FQGTGA in the germline V gene. The CDR3 is 13 residues long. The V end was cut by 5 bases, the J end by 2 bases, with 9 bases between. Findings of the study overall: High specificity and sensitivity for cytomegalovirus status were reported for the classifier. Presence/absence results assume similar sequencing depth per donor, which may not hold.

Sequenced material: PBMCs. The V and J genes are TRBV7-3 and TRBJ2-5, with D possibly TRBD1 on 5 matching bases. This clonotype was sampled from a boy aged 2-15 years in good health and CMV-seronegative. CDR3 loop: CASSIRVQETQYF. CDR3 DNA sequence: TGTGCCAGCAGCATCAGGGTTCAAGAGACCCAGTACTTC. The variable domain in full, completed from reference TRBV7-3 and TRBJ2-5, reads GAGVSQTPSNKVTEKGKYVELRCDPISGHTALYWYRQSLGQGPEFLIYFQGTGAADDSGLPNDRFFAVRPEGSVSTLKIQRTERGDSAVYLCASSIRVQETQYFGPGTRLLVL.